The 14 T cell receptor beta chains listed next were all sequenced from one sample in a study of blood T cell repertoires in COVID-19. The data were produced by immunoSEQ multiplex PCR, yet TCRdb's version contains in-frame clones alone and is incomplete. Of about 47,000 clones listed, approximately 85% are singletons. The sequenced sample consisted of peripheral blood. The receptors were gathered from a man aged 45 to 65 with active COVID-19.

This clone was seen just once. The CDR3 sequence is CAISESYGGPGNQPQHF. Written as DNA, the CDR3 is TGTGCCATCAGTGAGTCGTACGGGGGGCCCGGCAATCAGCCCCAGCATTTT. The chain employs TRBV10-3 and TRBJ1-5; a possible D gene is TRBD1 (6 bases). This CDR3 is 17 amino acids long. Trimming pared 0 bases from V and 2 bases from J, leaving 14 bases between. The V gene's germline CDR1 is ENHRY and CDR2 SYGVKD.

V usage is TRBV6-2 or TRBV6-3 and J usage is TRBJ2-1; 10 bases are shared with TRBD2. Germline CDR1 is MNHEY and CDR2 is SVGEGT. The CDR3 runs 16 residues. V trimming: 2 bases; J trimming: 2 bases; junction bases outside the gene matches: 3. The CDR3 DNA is TGTGCCAGCAGTTACCTGCTAGCGGGGGCCTACAATGAGCAGTTCTTC. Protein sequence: CASSYLLAGAYNEQFF.

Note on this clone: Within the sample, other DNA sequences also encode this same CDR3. The CDR3 sequence: CASSIGRTEAFF. In nucleotides, the CDR3 is TGTGCCAGCTCCATTGGCCGCACTGAAGCTTTCTTT. V is TRBV19 and J is TRBJ1-1; D remains ambiguous. Germline V gene lookup returns CDR1 LNHDA and CDR2 SQIVND (reference sequence). The CDR3 spans 12 residues. V lost 9 bases, J lost 4 bases, and 12 bases lay in between.

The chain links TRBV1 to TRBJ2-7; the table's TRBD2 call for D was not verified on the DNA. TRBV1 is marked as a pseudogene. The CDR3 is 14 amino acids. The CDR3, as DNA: TGCACCAGCAGCGGACTAGCGGGAGGGAATGAGCAGTACGTC. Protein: CTSSGLAGGNEQYV.

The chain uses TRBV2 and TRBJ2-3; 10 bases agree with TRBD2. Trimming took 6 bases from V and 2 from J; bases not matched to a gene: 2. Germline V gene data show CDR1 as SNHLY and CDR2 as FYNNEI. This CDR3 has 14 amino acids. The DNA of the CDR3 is TGTGCCAGCAGCAGCGGGGGGGCCACAGATACGCAGTATTTT. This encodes CASSSGGATDTQYF.

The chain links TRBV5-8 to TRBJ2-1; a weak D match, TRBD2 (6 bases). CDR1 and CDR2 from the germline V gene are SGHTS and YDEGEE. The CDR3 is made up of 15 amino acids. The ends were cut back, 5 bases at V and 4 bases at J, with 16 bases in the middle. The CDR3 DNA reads TGTGCCAGCAGACTTCTCGGGGGACCATACAATGAGCAGTTCTTC. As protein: CASRLLGGPYNEQFF.

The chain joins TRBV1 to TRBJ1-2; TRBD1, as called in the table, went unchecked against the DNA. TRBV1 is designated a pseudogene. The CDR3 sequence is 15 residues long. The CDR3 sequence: CTSRHRDRGNYGYTF. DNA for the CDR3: TGCACCAGCAGACACCGGGACAGGGGGAACTATGGCTACACCTTC.

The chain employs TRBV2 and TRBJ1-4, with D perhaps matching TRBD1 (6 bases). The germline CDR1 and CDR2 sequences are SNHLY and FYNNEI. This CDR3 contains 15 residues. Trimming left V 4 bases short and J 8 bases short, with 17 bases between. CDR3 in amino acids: CASSVLQGIREKLFF. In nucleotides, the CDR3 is TGTGCCAGCAGTGTCTTACAGGGAATACGGGAAAAACTGTTTTTT. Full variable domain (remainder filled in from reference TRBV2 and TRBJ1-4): EPEVTQTPSHQVTQMGQEVILRCVPISNHLYFYWYRQILGQKVEFLVSFYNNEISEKSEIFDDQFSVERPDGSNFTLKIRSTKLEDSAMYFCASSVLQGIREKLFFGSGTQLSVL.

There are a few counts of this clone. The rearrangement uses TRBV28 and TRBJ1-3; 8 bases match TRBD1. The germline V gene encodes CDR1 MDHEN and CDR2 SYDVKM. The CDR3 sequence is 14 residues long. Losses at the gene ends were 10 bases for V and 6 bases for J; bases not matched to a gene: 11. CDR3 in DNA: TGTGCCATCTTGGGGCAGGGGGCGAAAAACACCATATATTTT. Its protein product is CAILGQGAKNTIYF.

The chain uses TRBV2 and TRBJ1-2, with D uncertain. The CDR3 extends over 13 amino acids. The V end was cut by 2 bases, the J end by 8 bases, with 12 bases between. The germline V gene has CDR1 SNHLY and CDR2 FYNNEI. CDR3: CASSERTVGGYTF. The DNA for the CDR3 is TGTGCCAGCAGTGAACGAACTGTGGGCGGCTACACCTTC.

The CDR3, as DNA: TGTGCCAGCAGCTTAGCGTCGGGAGATTTAGATACGCAGTATTTT. This gives the protein CASSLASGDLDTQYF. The V call is TRBV7-9, the J call TRBJ2-3, with D possibly TRBD2 on 6 matching bases. CDR1 and CDR2 from the germline V gene are SEHNR and FQNEAQ (reference sequence). The CDR3 runs 15 residues. Trimming removed 0 bases at V and 5 bases at J, with 12 bases between.

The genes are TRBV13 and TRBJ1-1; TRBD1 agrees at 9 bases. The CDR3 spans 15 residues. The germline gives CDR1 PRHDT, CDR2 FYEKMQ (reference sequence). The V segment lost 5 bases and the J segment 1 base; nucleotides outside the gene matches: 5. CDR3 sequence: CASSAPDRGNTEAFF. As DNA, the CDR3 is TGTGCCAGCAGCGCCCCGGACAGGGGGAACACTGAAGCTTTCTTT. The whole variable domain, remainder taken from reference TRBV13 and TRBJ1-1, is AAGVIQSPRHLIKEKRETATLKCYPIPRHDTVYWYQQGPGQDPQFLISFYEKMQSDKGSIPDRFSAQQFSDYHSELNMSSLELGDSALYFCASSAPDRGNTEAFFGQGTRLTVV.

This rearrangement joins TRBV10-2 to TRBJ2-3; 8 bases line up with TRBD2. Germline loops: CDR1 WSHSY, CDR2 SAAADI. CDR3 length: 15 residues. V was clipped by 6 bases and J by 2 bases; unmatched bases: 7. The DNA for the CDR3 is TGCGCCAGCAGCCCGGGACTAGGGCCCACAGATACGCAGTATTTT. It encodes CASSPGLGPTDTQYF.

CDR3 in amino acids: CASSLSVNSPLHF. For the CDR3, the DNA is TGTGCCAGCAGCCTTTCAGTGAATTCACCCCTCCACTTT. V gene TRBV7-3 combines with J gene TRBJ1-6; D is undetermined. CDR1 is SGHTA, CDR2 FQGTGA, per germline. V lost 5 bases and J lost 7, with 9 bases in between. The CDR3 sequence is 13 residues long.